This TCR beta chain was sequenced for a study of T-cell reconstitution after alpha-beta-depleted transplantation in children. A library of TCRbeta sequences, prepared with unique molecular identifiers, was generated. In TCRdb, the PCR reads were re-called with MiXCR into one record per CDR3 protein. The sample contains around 450,000 distinct CDR3 sequences, approximately 42% of which appear only once. Study-wide results and limits: Once a year had passed after transplant, T-cell counts and diversity came mostly from newly produced T cells.

CDR3 size: 15 residues. V was cut by 3 bases and J by 1 base, with 12 bases left in between. The germline CDR1 and CDR2 sequences are SGHRS and YFSETQ. Points on this clonotype: Its cognate antigen is unknown.

The chain has TRBV5-1 and TRBJ2-3, with D perhaps given as TRBD1 or TRBD2 (5 bases each). The sequences come from PBMCs, collected before TCRalphabeta/CD19-depleted stem cell transplant. The sequence was obtained from a girl aged 2 to 9 with aplastic anemia, due to receive a stem cell transplant. Here the CDR3 reads CASSSDLGGTDTQYF. The CDR3 DNA follows: TGCGCCAGCAGCTCGGACTTGGGGGGCACAGATACGCAGTATTTT. The full variable domain, rest sourced from reference TRBV5-1 and TRBJ2-3, is KAGVTQTPRYLIKTRGQQVTLSCSPISGHRSVSWYQQTPGQGLQFLFEYFSETQRNKGNFPGRFSGRQFSNSRSEMNVSTLELGDSALYLCASSSDLGGTDTQYFGPGTRLTVL.